These 27 T cell receptor beta chains were sequenced from one sample in a study of T cell repertoires in cytomegalovirus infection. TCRdb redid the calling of the reads with MiXCR, one entry per CDR3 protein. The repertoire holds a few hundred thousand distinct CDR3 sequences, with almost 40% as singletons. What these receptors recognize is not known. Sequences were derived from cultured PBMCs, sampled from culture after CMV antigen stimulation. These TCRs come from a human donor in good health (CMV status not recorded). Some clones in this sample may be carry-over from other donors' samples.

With regard to this clonotype: Given a much more abundant clone one base away, this may be a read error. The chain has TRBV7-6 and TRBJ2-6; maybe TRBD1 (5 bases). The CDR3 consists of 14 residues. Germline V CDR1 and CDR2: SGHVS, FNYEAQ. CDR3 protein: CASSQDSGANDLTF. In DNA form, the CDR3 reads TGTGCCAGCAGCCAAGACTCTGGGGCCAACGACCTGACTTTC.

The chain has TRBV7-2 and TRBJ2-3, with D hard to call. Germline CDR1 is SGHTA and CDR2 is FQGNSA. This CDR3 is built from 14 residues. The ends were cut back, 5 bases at V and 6 bases at J, with 15 bases in the middle. CDR3 DNA: TGTGCCAGCAGCCCCGAGAGGTCCTCGGATACGCAGTATTTT. Protein product: CASSPERSSDTQYF.

The chain is built from TRBV7-8 and TRBJ1-2, with TRBD1 matching over 10 bases. The V gene's germline CDR1 is SGHVS and CDR2 FQNEAQ. J lost 4 bases, V lost 4 bases, and 6 bases had no gene match. CDR3 size: 15 residues. In nucleotides, the CDR3 is TGTGCCAGCAGCTCCCTGACAGGGGGCGGCTATGGCTACACCTTC. This sequence encodes CASSSLTGGGYGYTF.

The chain has TRBV7-6 and TRBJ2-7; maybe TRBD2 (5 bases). Per the germline V gene, CDR1 is SGHVS and CDR2 is FNYEAQ. Deletions cut 5 bases from V and 7 bases from J, with 12 bases between. This CDR3 comprises 12 residues. CDR3: CASSLMTKEQYF. Here the CDR3 DNA reads TGTGCCAGCAGCCTAATGACTAAGGAGCAGTACTTC. The full variable domain, completed using reference TRBV7-6 and TRBJ2-7, is GAGVSQSPRYKVTKRGQDVALRCDPISGHVSLYWYRQALGQGPEFLTYFNYEAQQDKSGLPNDRFSAERPEGSISTLTIQRTEQRDSAMYRCASSLMTKEQYFGPGTRLTVT.

The V call is TRBV11-3, the J call TRBJ2-1; D uncertain. Germline CDR1 is SGHNT and CDR2 is YENEEA. Trimming removed 8 bases from V and 0 bases from J, with 8 bases in between. This CDR3 region has 13 residues. The CDR3 region is CASGESSYNEQFF. CDR3 bases: TGTGCCAGCGGTGAGAGCTCCTACAATGAGCAGTTCTTC.

This chain connects TRBV7-2 to TRBJ2-2, with 7 bases fitting TRBD2. V lost 5 bases to trimming and J lost 6 bases; unmatched junction nucleotides: 6. CDR3 length: 14 amino acids. CDR1 is SGHTA, CDR2 FQGNSA, per germline. The CDR3 reads CASSEGLTPGELFF. The CDR3, as DNA: TGTGCCAGCAGCGAGGGACTAACCCCCGGGGAGCTGTTTTTT.

The V and J genes are TRBV20-1 and TRBJ2-7, with D maybe TRBD2 (6 bases). Between the trimmed V and J ends, which lost 0 bases and 9 bases, there was a span of 18 bases. The CDR3 consists of 14 residues. The germline CDR1 and CDR2 sequences are DFQATT and SNEGSKA (reference sequence). The CDR3 is CSARERRGAPGQYF. In DNA form, the CDR3 reads TGCAGTGCTAGAGAGCGGCGGGGCGCGCCGGGGCAGTACTTC.

In its sample, this clonotype was seen a few times. The chain uses TRBV11-2 and TRBJ2-1, with D tentatively TRBD1 (6 bases). Per germline, CDR1 SGHAT and CDR2 FQNNGV. This CDR3 has 13 residues. The V and J ends lost 5 bases and 10 bases respectively, with 15 bases between them. CDR3 nucleotide sequence: TGTGCCAGCAGCCGGGACACCCGCAGGGAGCAGTTCTTC. Its translation is CASSRDTRREQFF.

The J gene is TRBJ1-4, the V gene TRBV10-2; no clear D. This CDR3 comprises 10 residues. Per the germline V gene, CDR1 is WSHSY and CDR2 is SAAADI. The V end lost 8 bases, the J end lost 6 bases, and 4 bases lay between the germline ends. The CDR3 spells CASFDEKLFF. CDR3 in DNA: TGCGCCAGCTTTGATGAAAAACTGTTTTTT.

The chain joins TRBV19 to TRBJ2-7, with 7 bases that match TRBD1. There are 16 residues in the CDR3. The junction had 7 bases not matched to a gene; V was cut back by 1 base and J by 1 base. Germline lookup yields CDR1 LNHDA and CDR2 SQIVND (reference sequence). The CDR3 loop is CASSIAARTGSYEQYF. CDR3 nucleotides: TGTGCCAGTAGTATAGCGGCCCGGACAGGATCCTACGAGCAGTACTTC.

A remark on this clonotype: The final CDR3 position lacks the conserved phenylalanine or tryptophan, pointing to a likely read error. Here the CDR3 DNA reads TGTGCCATCAGTGGACTAGCGGCCTCCTACGAGCAGTACCTC. It yields the protein CAISGLAASYEQYL. The chain links TRBV10-3 to TRBJ2-7; 9 bases map to TRBD2. CDR1 is ENHRY and CDR2 is SYGVKD in the germline V gene. The CDR3 extends over 14 amino acids. Trimming at V came to 4 bases and at J to 0 bases, leaving 1 base not matched to a gene.

The rearrangement uses TRBV7-2 and TRBJ2-1; 10 nucleotides agree with TRBD2. The V segment lost 4 bases and the J segment 7 bases; nucleotides outside the gene matches: 13. This CDR3 spans 17 amino acids. Germline CDR1 reads SGHTA; CDR2 reads FQGNSA. DNA of the CDR3: TGTGCCAGCAGCTCCACCCTAGCGGGAGCCCCAGGGAATGAGCAGTTCTTC. Translated: CASSSTLAGAPGNEQFF.

In its sample, this clonotype was seen a few times. CDR3 sequence: CATSSQGASYEQYF. The CDR3 DNA sequence: TGTGCCACCAGCTCCCAGGGGGCCTCCTACGAGCAGTACTTC. The genes are TRBV15 and TRBJ2-7, with 8 bases matching TRBD1. Germline trimming cut 5 bases from V and 0 bases from J; bases unmatched to any gene: 3. This CDR3 contains 14 residues. CDR1 and CDR2 (germline): LNHNV, YYDKDF (reference sequence).

This clonotype is a singleton in its sample. The rearrangement links TRBV18 to TRBJ2-7; D unclear. Germline CDR1 reads KGHSH; CDR2 reads LQKENI. CDR3 size: 13 residues. V lost 2 bases and J 2 bases, leaving 7 bases between the germline ends. CDR3 DNA: TGTGCCAGCTCACCAGACGGCACCTACGAGCAGTACTTC. Its translation is CASSPDGTYEQYF.

V usage is TRBV28 and J usage is TRBJ2-1; D remains unclear. The length of the CDR3 is 15 residues. Looked up from germline, CDR1 is MDHEN and CDR2 is SYDVKM. Trimming shortened V by 7 bases and J by 6 bases, and 19 bases separated the two germline ends. CDR3 bases: TGTGCCAGCACGAAGGATATAGGGTATGGCAATGAGCAGTTCTTC. Amino acid sequence: CASTKDIGYGNEQFF.

V is TRBV7-9 and J is TRBJ2-1, with 8 bases identical to TRBD2. The CDR3 is 14 residues long. J gave up 3 bases and V 7 bases, and 5 bases lay outside the gene matches. The germline V gene has CDR1 SEHNR and CDR2 FQNEAQ (reference sequence). The CDR3 region is CASIRAGDYNEQFF. For the CDR3, the DNA is TGTGCCAGCATCCGAGCGGGGGACTACAATGAGCAGTTCTTC.

The V call is TRBV4-1, the J call TRBJ1-5, with D hard to call. Germline V gene lookup returns CDR1 MGHRA and CDR2 YSYEKL. Trimming cost V 1 base and J 1 base, with 5 bases left between them. The CDR3 has 14 residues. CDR3 sequence reads: CASSQVQSNQPQHF. The CDR3 nucleotides read TGCGCCAGCAGCCAAGTCCAGAGCAATCAGCCCCAGCATTTT.

The chain couples TRBV12-3 or TRBV12-4 to TRBJ2-5; D is undetermined. Trimming left V 0 bases short and J 1 base short, with 3 bases between. The CDR3 sequence is 13 residues long. The DNA for the CDR3 is TGTGCCAGCAGTTTAGCCACCCAAGAGACCCAGTACTTC. It specifies CASSLATQETQYF.

The chain is built from TRBV28 and TRBJ2-7, with TRBD1 matching over 7 bases. CDR1 and CDR2 (germline): MDHEN, SYDVKM. This CDR3 contains 15 residues. V dropped 9 bases and J dropped 6; count of bases not matched to a gene: 17. DNA of the CDR3: TGTGCCAGTGGGAGCCGGGACAGAGAACTGGGCGAGCAGTACTTC. It specifies CASGSRDRELGEQYF.

The chain carries TRBV25-1 and TRBJ1-5; the match to TRBD1 covers 9 bases. This CDR3 region has 17 residues. J was trimmed by 0 bases and V by 4 bases; bases with no gene match: 7. Germline CDR1 and CDR2: MGHDK and SYGVNS. CDR3 amino acids: CASSGPGQGYSNQPQHF. CDR3 nucleotides: TGTGCCAGCAGTGGACCGGGACAGGGATATAGCAATCAGCCCCAGCATTTT.

This chain joins TRBV20-1 and TRBJ2-1; D unresolved. The CDR3 loop spans 15 amino acids. The V end lost 7 bases, the J end lost 3 bases, and 19 bases lay between the germline ends. Germline assignment: CDR1 DFQATT and CDR2 SNEGSKA (reference sequence). CDR3 loop: CSGQISANIYNEQFF. CDR3 DNA: TGCAGTGGCCAAATTTCAGCGAACATCTACAATGAGCAGTTCTTC.

The gene calls are TRBV7-9 and TRBJ2-7, with D perhaps TRBD1 (6 bases). The germline V gene encodes CDR1 SEHNR and CDR2 FQNEAQ (reference sequence). The CDR3 runs to 12 residues. The germline V and J ends were trimmed by 8 bases and 3 bases, with 11 bases remaining between them. CDR3 coding DNA: TGTGCCAGCTCGGACAGAATCTACGAGCAGTACTTC. This translates into CASSDRIYEQYF.

The chain employs TRBV4-3 and TRBJ2-5; possibly TRBD2 for D (6 bases). The CDR3 extends over 16 amino acids. The germline gives CDR1 LGHNA, CDR2 YSLEER. V was trimmed by 4 bases and J by 4 bases, leaving 19 bases between them. CDR3 protein: CASSPVRERVSETQYF. The CDR3 DNA follows: TGCGCCAGCAGCCCCGTTCGGGAGCGTGTGTCAGAGACCCAGTACTTC.

The genes are TRBV2 and TRBJ2-7; D is perhaps TRBD1 (6 bases). Trimming took 6 bases from V and 3 from J, leaving 15 bases between them. Germline V gives CDR1 SNHLY, CDR2 FYNNEI. The CDR3 contains 14 residues. The CDR3 region is CASSRESDSYEQYF. In DNA form, the CDR3 reads TGTGCCAGCAGCCGCGAGTCGGACAGCTACGAGCAGTACTTC.

The J gene is TRBJ1-2, the V gene TRBV12-5; D might be TRBD1 (5 bases). The V gene's germline CDR1 is LGHNT and CDR2 FRNRAP. Trimming shortened V by 6 bases and J by 7 bases, and 18 bases separated the two germline ends. The CDR3 spans 14 residues. The CDR3 reads CASGTGPPPIGYTF. CDR3 DNA sequence: TGTGCTAGTGGCACGGGACCGCCACCCATTGGCTACACCTTC.

This clonotype was seen more than once but under ten times. CDR3 protein: CASSPGLESEQYF. As DNA, the CDR3 is TGTGCCAGCTCACCAGGACTAGAGTCCGAGCAGTACTTC. This chain uses TRBV18 with TRBJ2-7, with 7 bases that match TRBD2. Germline values: CDR1 KGHSH, CDR2 LQKENI. This CDR3 is 13 amino acids long. V shed 2 bases and J 6 bases; nucleotides not matched to a gene: 4.

V usage is TRBV10-3 and J usage is TRBJ2-1; D perhaps matches TRBD2 (5 bases). Germline-derived CDR1 and CDR2 are ENHRY and SYGVKD. V was clipped by 0 bases and J by 2 bases, with 14 bases between them. The length of the CDR3 is 17 residues. In nucleotides, the CDR3 is TGTGCCATCAGTGAGTCGGTGGTAGCGCAAACCTACAATGAGCAGTTCTTC. This translates into CAISESVVAQTYNEQFF.